These T cell receptor beta chains were read from a single sample in a study of blood T cells in healthy people across ages. TCRdb reprocessed the 5' RACE reads via MiXCR and lists one record per CDR3 protein. The data hold roughly 1,300,000 distinct CDR3 sequences, with roughly 60% observed a single time. Sequenced: blood. Receptor source: a young man in good health. Each CDR3 is given with its conserved first and last residue. D genes are given only for firm matches. The size entry is marked missing in some rows and otherwise reads once, few, many or a size class.

d_gene: TRBD1; abundance: NA; j_gene: TRBJ2-7; v_gene: TRBV27; CDR3nt: TGTGCCAGCAGCACAGGGGTGGGGTCCTACGAGCAGTACTTC; CDR3aa: CASSTGVGSYEQYF
d_gene: NA; abundance: few; j_gene: TRBJ2-2; v_gene: TRBV12-3/TRBV12-4; CDR3nt: TGTGCCAGCAGAACCCCAATCCCCGGCCCCAACACCGGGGAGCTGTTTTTT; CDR3aa: CASRTPIPGPNTGELFF
d_gene: TRBD2; abundance: NA; j_gene: TRBJ2-6; v_gene: TRBV28; CDR3nt: TGTGCCAGCAAAAGAGAGCTAGCGGGGGGGCCAGAGTCACCTGGGGCCAACGTCCTGACTTTC; CDR3aa: CASKRELAGGPESPGANVLTF
d_gene: NA; abundance: NA; j_gene: TRBJ1-1; v_gene: TRBV29-1; CDR3nt: TGCAGCGTTGACCCACCCCGAATGGGGGAGAACACTGAAGCTTTCTTT; CDR3aa: CSVDPPRMGENTEAFF
d_gene: NA; abundance: NA; j_gene: TRBJ2-3; v_gene: TRBV6-2/TRBV6-3; CDR3nt: TGTGCCAGCACGGGAAACAGGGTGTCTGCAGATACGCAGTATTTT; CDR3aa: CASTGNRVSADTQYF
d_gene: TRBD1; abundance: few; j_gene: TRBJ1-2; v_gene: TRBV29-1; CDR3nt: TGCAGCGTTACCGAAGGAGGGGGCAATGGCTACACCTTC; CDR3aa: CSVTEGGGNGYTF
d_gene: NA; abundance: NA; j_gene: TRBJ1-2; v_gene: TRBV9; CDR3nt: TGTGCCAGCAGCGCGGACCCTAGGATCTATGGCTACACCTTC; CDR3aa: CASSADPRIYGYTF
d_gene: NA; abundance: few; j_gene: TRBJ2-3; v_gene: TRBV14; CDR3nt: TGTGCCAGCAGCCTGGAACTCCCAGATACGCAGTATTTT; CDR3aa: CASSLELPDTQYF
d_gene: TRBD1; abundance: NA; j_gene: TRBJ1-6; v_gene: TRBV7-9; CDR3nt: TGTGCCAGCAGCTTGCGGGACAGCAGTAATTCACCCCTCCACTTT; CDR3aa: CASSLRDSSNSPLHF
d_gene: NA; abundance: NA; j_gene: TRBJ2-7; v_gene: TRBV20-1; CDR3nt: TGCAGTGCTAGTGAAGGGGATCCGTACGAGCAGTACTTC; CDR3aa: CSASEGDPYEQYF
d_gene: NA; abundance: few; j_gene: TRBJ1-1; v_gene: TRBV6-2/TRBV6-3; CDR3nt: TGTGCCAGCAGCCGCGACAGACTTGATATGAACACTGAAGCTTTCTTT; CDR3aa: CASSRDRLDMNTEAFF
d_gene: NA; abundance: NA; j_gene: TRBJ2-4; v_gene: TRBV7-8; CDR3nt: TGTGCCAGCAGCGGGGGACTTAAAAACATTCAGTACTTC; CDR3aa: CASSGGLKNIQYF
d_gene: TRBD2; abundance: few; j_gene: TRBJ2-1; v_gene: TRBV10-3; CDR3nt: TGTGCCATCAGGATGACTAGCAGAGACTTTAAATACAATGAGCAGTTCTTC; CDR3aa: CAIRMTSRDFKYNEQFF
d_gene: NA; abundance: once; j_gene: TRBJ1-3; v_gene: TRBV5-6; CDR3nt: TGTGCCAGCAGCTTGTGGGGGTCCGGAAACACCATATATTTT; CDR3aa: CASSLWGSGNTIYF
d_gene: NA; abundance: few; j_gene: TRBJ1-4; v_gene: TRBV29-1; CDR3nt: TGCAGCGTCGCACCGGGCAGTAATGAAAAACTGTTTTTT; CDR3aa: CSVAPGSNEKLFF
d_gene: TRBD1; abundance: few; j_gene: TRBJ2-1; v_gene: TRBV29-1; CDR3nt: TGCAGCGTTGAAGTCCCCTTGACAGGGAGCTCCTACAATGAGCAGTTCTTC; CDR3aa: CSVEVPLTGSSYNEQFF
d_gene: TRBD1; abundance: NA; j_gene: TRBJ2-7; v_gene: TRBV20-1; CDR3nt: TGCAGTGCTAGAGATCTTGACAGGGGAGGCGAGCAGTACTTC; CDR3aa: CSARDLDRGGEQYF
d_gene: TRBD2; abundance: few; j_gene: TRBJ2-7; v_gene: TRBV20-1; CDR3nt: TGCAGTGCTAGAGGGGAAAGCGGGATTACCTACGAGCAGTACTTC; CDR3aa: CSARGESGITYEQYF
d_gene: NA; abundance: few; j_gene: TRBJ2-3; v_gene: TRBV12-3/TRBV12-4; CDR3nt: TGTGCCAGCAGTTTAAAACAGGACCTAGATACGCAGTATTTT; CDR3aa: CASSLKQDLDTQYF
d_gene: NA; abundance: few; j_gene: TRBJ2-3; v_gene: TRBV7-2; CDR3nt: TGTGCCAGCAGCTTAGATTTGCTTGGAGATACGCAGTATTTT; CDR3aa: CASSLDLLGDTQYF
d_gene: NA; abundance: NA; j_gene: TRBJ1-1; v_gene: TRBV10-3; CDR3nt: TGTGCCATCAGTGAACAGACGAACACTGGAGCTTTCTTT; CDR3aa: CAISEQTNTGAFF
d_gene: TRBD2; abundance: few; j_gene: TRBJ2-5; v_gene: TRBV20-1; CDR3nt: TGCAGTGCTAGAGATTCGGTAGCGGGGAGACAAGAGACCCAGTACTTC; CDR3aa: CSARDSVAGRQETQYF
d_gene: NA; abundance: NA; j_gene: TRBJ2-1; v_gene: TRBV25-1; CDR3nt: TGTGCCAGCAGCGAACTAGGGAGTCGGTGGGATGAGCAGTTCTTC; CDR3aa: CASSELGSRWDEQFF